This TCR beta chain was observed in a study of blood T cell repertoires in COVID-19. Grouping used clinical history reported by participants in a survey and questionnaire. What the recovered Cohort 3 donors had was two negative PCRs, clearance, or symptom resolution. Produced via immunoSEQ multiplex PCR; TCRdb's table is partial and in-frame only. The table includes 110,000 to 150,000 clones, roughly three quarters detected once. This CDR3 has 15 amino acids. CDR1 SEHNR and CDR2 FQNEAQ come from the germline V gene (reference sequence). The V segment lost 2 bases and the J segment 1 base; nucleotides outside the gene matches: 4.

This chain joins TRBV7-9 and TRBJ1-1; 7 nucleotides agree with TRBD1. Material for sequencing was PBMCs or T cells enriched from blood (not recorded which). The source of this sequence is a woman in her 50s who had recovered from COVID-19. This CDR3 reads CASSLWTGGNTEAFF. CDR3 coding DNA: TGTGCCAGCAGCTTATGGACAGGCGGGAACACTGAAGCTTTCTTT.